These 2 T cell receptor beta chains were sequenced from one sample in a study of Ad26.COV2.S vaccination and SARS-CoV-2 variants. The protocol was immunoSEQ multiplex PCR, while the TCRdb copy is restricted to in-frame clones and leaves out a portion. The sample comprises some 390,000 clones, less than 90% of which are singletons, and 3.5% rests with the top ten. Sample treatment: 15 to 20 received Ad26.COV2.S at low or high dose, single or two shots; 5 received placebo; per-sample allocation not given. Repertoires come from day 63 after the first vaccine or placebo injection. Specimen: peripheral blood, collected in a trial of Ad26.COV2.S vaccine versus placebo. The receptors were gathered from a person aged 18-60 years who received the Ad26.COV2.S COVID-19 vaccine or a placebo.

This chain uses TRBV24-1 with TRBJ1-1, with TRBD1 as a possible D gene (6 bases). Germline V lookup: CDR1 KGHDR, CDR2 SFDVKD. This CDR3 contains 14 residues. With 1 base removed from V and 3 bases from J, the gap between germline ends came to 8 bases. CDR3 sequence: CATSDLQGDTEAFF. The CDR3 bases are TGTGCCACCAGTGATTTACAGGGTGACACTGAAGCTTTCTTT.

This chain connects TRBV28 to TRBJ1-1; a possible D gene is TRBD1 (5 bases). Germline values: CDR1 MDHEN, CDR2 SYDVKM. The V end lost 4 bases, the J end lost 1 base, and 19 bases lay between the germline ends. The length of the CDR3 is 17 residues. The CDR3: CASSSIPGRLQNTEAFF. The CDR3 bases are TGTGCCAGCAGTTCAATCCCGGGACGGCTACAGAACACTGAAGCTTTCTTT.